The present T cell receptor (beta chain) was sequenced within a study of shared clonotypes between healthy human individuals. Overall study context: Each donor had three CD4 naive, three CD4 memory, two CD8 naive and one CD8 memory plate.

On this clone: Its target is unknown.

Study-wide results and caveats: In a handful of donors, around 5% of naive CD4 clonotypes appeared in common. Lower generation probabilities were found for non-shared clonotypes than for those shared by all four donors.

J gave up 7 bases and V 7 bases, and 11 bases lay outside the gene matches. The germline gives CDR1 SQVTM, CDR2 ANQGSEA. This CDR3 is built from 14 residues. Per the authors' pipeline: Filtering of immunoSEQ junctional sequences could not match full-length read filtering. Clones were read by immunoSEQ multiplex PCR, and TCRdb kept only the in-frame ones, dropping some. The V and J calls and clone size come from that table; D and trimming were worked out from the DNA. The sample gives about 2.1 million clones, around 93% of which show up once; more than 1.5% is in the top ten. CD45RO negativity and positive selection for CCR7 defined naive CD8 cells, a population that excluded terminally differentiated effector memory CD45RA+ cells.

This sequence was found in a man between 18 and 35 years old in good health. Some clones in this sample may be carry-over from other donors' samples. Sequencing was performed on naive CD8+ T cells from PBMCs. The J gene is TRBJ2-1, the V gene TRBV29-1; the match to TRBD2 covers 9 bases. The CDR3 spells CSAQLAGHRNEQFF. CDR3 coding DNA: TGCAGCGCACAGCTAGCGGGACATCGGAATGAGCAGTTCTTC.